At least ten counts were recorded for the clone carrying this T cell receptor (beta chain). Antigen unknown. TCRdb independently ran MiXCR on the 5' RACE reads; one entry per CDR3 protein. The sample contains about 660,000 distinct CDR3 sequences, around 8.3% of which appear only once. This record comes from a study of identical twins. Study-level findings and limits: Cross-sectional statistics underpinned the conclusions; the same donors were not followed.

Unmatched junction bases numbered 4, after V lost 1 base and J lost 6 bases. The CDR3 is 14 amino acids. The same specimen was also included in a second study, on yellow fever vaccine responses in identical twins. That study adds: The T cell response to vaccination in identical twins was reportedly partly convergent and partly personalized.

The TCR sequence derives from a young woman in good health. Sequencing used PBMCs. The rearrangement joins TRBV12-3 or TRBV12-4 to TRBJ1-2; 8 nucleotides agree with TRBD1. The CDR3 loop is CASSLVQGADGYTF. Here the CDR3 DNA reads TGTGCCAGCAGTTTAGTGCAGGGGGCGGATGGCTACACCTTC.